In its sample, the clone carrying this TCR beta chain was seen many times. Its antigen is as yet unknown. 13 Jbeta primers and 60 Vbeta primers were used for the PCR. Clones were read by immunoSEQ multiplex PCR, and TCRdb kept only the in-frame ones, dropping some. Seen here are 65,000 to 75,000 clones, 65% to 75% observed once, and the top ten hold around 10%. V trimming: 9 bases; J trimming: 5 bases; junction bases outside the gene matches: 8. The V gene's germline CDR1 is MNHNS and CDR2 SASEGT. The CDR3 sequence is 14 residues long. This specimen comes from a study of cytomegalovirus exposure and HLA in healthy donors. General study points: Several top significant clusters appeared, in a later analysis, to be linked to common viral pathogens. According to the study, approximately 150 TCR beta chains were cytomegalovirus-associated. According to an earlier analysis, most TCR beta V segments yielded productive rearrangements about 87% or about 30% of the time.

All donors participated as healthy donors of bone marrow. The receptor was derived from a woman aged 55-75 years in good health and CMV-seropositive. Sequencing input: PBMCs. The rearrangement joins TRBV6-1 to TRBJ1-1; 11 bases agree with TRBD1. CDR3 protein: CASKWTGGETEAFF. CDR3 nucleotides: TGTGCCAGTAAGTGGACAGGGGGCGAAACTGAAGCTTTCTTT.